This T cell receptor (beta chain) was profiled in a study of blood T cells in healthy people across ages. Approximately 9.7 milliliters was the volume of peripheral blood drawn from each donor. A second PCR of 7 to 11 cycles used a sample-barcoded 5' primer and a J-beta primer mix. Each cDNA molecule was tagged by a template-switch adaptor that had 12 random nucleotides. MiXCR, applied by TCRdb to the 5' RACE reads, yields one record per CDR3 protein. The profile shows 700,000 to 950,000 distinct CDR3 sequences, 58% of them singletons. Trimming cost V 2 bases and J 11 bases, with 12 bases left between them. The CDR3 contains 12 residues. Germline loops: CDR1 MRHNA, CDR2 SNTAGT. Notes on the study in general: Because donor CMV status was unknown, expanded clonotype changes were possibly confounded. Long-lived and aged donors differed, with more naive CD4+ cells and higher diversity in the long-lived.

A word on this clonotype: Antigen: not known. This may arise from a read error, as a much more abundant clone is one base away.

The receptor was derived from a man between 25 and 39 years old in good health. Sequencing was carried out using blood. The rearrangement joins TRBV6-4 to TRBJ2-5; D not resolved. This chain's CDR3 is CASSDRESEQYF. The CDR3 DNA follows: TGTGCCAGCAGTGACCGTGAGAGTGAGCAGTACTTC.